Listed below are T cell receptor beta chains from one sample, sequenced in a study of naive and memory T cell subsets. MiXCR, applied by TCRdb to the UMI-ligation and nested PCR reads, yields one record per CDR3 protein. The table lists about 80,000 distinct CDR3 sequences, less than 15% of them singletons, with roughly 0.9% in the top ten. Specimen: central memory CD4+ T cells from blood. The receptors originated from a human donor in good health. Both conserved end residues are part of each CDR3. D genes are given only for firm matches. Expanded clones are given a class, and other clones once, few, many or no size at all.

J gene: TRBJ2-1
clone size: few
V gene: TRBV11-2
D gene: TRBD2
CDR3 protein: CASSPVAGANNEQFF
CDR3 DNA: TGTGCCAGCAGCCCCGTAGCGGGAGCGAACAATGAGCAGTTCTTC

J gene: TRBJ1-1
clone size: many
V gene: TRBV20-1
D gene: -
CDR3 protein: CSAPHLQGSGTEAFF
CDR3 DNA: TGCAGTGCTCCGCACCTTCAGGGGTCCGGGACTGAAGCTTTCTTT

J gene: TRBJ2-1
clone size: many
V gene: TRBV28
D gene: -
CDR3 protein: CASSSDYGTKFF
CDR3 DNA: TGTGCCAGCAGTTCCGACTACGGGACGAAGTTCTTC

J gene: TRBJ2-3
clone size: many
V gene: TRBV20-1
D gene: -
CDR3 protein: CSARPGTDTQYF
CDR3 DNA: TGCAGTGCCCGACCAGGCACAGATACGCAGTATTTT

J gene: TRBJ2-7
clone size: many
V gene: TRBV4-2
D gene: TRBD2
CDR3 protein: CASSRSTTWTSGIKAYEQYF
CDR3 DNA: TGTGCCAGCAGCCGCTCTACGACCTGGACTAGCGGAATTAAAGCCTACGAGCAGTACTTC

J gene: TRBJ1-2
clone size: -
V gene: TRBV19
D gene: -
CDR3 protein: CASSRAAGTLYGYTF
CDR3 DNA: TGTGCCAGTAGTAGGGCTGCCGGGACACTCTATGGCTACACCTTC

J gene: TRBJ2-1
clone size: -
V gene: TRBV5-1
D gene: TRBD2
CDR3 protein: CASSWGGGSGASGQFF
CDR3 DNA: TGCGCCAGCAGCTGGGGGGGAGGTAGCGGCGCCTCGGGGCAGTTCTTC

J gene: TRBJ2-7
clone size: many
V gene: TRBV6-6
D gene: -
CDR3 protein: CASSSQGFDEQYF
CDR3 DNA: TGTGCCAGCAGTTCACAGGGATTCGACGAGCAGTACTTC

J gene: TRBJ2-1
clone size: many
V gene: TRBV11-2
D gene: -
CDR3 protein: CASSLADPLIF
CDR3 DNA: TGTGCCAGCAGCTTAGCGGACCCCCTCATCTTC

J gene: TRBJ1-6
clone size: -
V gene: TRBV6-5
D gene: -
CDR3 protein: CASSRVWRQGDSPLHF
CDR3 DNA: TGTGCCAGCAGCCGAGTTTGGAGGCAAGGAGATTCACCCCTCCACTTT

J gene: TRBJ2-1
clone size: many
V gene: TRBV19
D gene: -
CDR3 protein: CASSVDDYNEQFF
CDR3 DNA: TGTGCCAGTAGTGTTGACGATTACAATGAGCAGTTCTTC

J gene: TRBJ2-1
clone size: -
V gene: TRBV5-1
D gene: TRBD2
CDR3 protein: CASSFSSGSYNEQFF
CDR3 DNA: TGCGCCAGCAGCTTCTCTAGCGGGTCCTACAATGAGCAGTTCTTC

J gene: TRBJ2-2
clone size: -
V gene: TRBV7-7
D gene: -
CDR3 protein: CASSSWTSTGELFF
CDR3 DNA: TGTGCCAGCAGCTCCTGGACAAGTACCGGGGAGCTGTTTTTT

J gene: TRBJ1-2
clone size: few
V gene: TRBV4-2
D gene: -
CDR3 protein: CASQLNEWVYTF
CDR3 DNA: TGTGCCAGCCAATTAAATGAATGGGTCTACACCTTC

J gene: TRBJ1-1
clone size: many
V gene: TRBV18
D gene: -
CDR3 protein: CASSPQGRGTEAFF
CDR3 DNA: TGTGCCAGCTCACCACAGGGGCGAGGCACTGAAGCTTTCTTT

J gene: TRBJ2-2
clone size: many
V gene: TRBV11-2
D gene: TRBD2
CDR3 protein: CASSSRLAGELILTGELFF
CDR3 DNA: TGTGCCAGCAGCTCGCGACTAGCGGGAGAGCTTATCCTCACCGGGGAGCTGTTTTTT

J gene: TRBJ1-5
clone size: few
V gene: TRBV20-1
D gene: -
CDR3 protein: CSARMGGGRQPQHF
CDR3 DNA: TGCAGTGCTAGGATGGGGGGTGGCCGCCAGCCCCAGCATTTT

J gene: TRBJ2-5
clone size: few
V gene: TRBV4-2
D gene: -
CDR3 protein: CASSETRETQYF
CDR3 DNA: TGTGCCAGCAGCGAGACGAGGGAGACCCAGTACTTC

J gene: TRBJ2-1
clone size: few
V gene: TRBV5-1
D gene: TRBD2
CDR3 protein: CASSAVAGGQNEQFF
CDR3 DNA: TGCGCCAGCAGCGCTGTAGCGGGAGGCCAAAATGAGCAGTTCTTC

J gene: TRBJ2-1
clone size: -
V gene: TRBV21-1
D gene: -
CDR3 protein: CASSKVRGEGPWNEQFF
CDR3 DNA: TGTGCCAGCAGCAAAGTACGGGGGGAGGGCCCTTGGAATGAGCAGTTCTTC

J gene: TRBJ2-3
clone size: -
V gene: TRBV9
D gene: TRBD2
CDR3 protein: CASSVAGASGRTDTQYF
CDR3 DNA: TGTGCCAGCAGCGTAGCTGGCGCTAGCGGCCGCACAGATACGCAGTATTTT

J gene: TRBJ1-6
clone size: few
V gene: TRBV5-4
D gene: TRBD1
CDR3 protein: CASSYGTEGRNSPLHF
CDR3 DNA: TGTGCCAGCAGCTATGGGACAGAGGGTCGTAATTCACCCCTCCACTTT

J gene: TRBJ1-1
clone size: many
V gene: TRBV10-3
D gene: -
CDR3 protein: CAISDGPREAFF
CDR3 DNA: TGTGCCATCAGTGATGGACCCCGTGAAGCTTTCTTT

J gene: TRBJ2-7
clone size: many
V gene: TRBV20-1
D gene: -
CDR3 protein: CSAIRRGFDYEQYF
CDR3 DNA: TGCAGTGCTATCCGCAGGGGTTTTGACTACGAGCAGTACTTC

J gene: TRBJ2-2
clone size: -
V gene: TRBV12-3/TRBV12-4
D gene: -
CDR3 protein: CASSLLGGTGELFF
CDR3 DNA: TGTGCCAGCAGTTTATTGGGGGGCACCGGGGAGCTGTTTTTT

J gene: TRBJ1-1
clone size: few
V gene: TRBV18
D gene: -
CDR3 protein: CASSPNEAYGAFF
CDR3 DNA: TGTGCCAGCTCACCTAACGAAGCCTATGGAGCTTTCTTT

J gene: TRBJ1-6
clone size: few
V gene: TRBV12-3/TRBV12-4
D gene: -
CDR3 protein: CASSLGTDSPLHF
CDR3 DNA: TGTGCCAGCAGTTTAGGGACGGATTCACCCCTCCACTTT